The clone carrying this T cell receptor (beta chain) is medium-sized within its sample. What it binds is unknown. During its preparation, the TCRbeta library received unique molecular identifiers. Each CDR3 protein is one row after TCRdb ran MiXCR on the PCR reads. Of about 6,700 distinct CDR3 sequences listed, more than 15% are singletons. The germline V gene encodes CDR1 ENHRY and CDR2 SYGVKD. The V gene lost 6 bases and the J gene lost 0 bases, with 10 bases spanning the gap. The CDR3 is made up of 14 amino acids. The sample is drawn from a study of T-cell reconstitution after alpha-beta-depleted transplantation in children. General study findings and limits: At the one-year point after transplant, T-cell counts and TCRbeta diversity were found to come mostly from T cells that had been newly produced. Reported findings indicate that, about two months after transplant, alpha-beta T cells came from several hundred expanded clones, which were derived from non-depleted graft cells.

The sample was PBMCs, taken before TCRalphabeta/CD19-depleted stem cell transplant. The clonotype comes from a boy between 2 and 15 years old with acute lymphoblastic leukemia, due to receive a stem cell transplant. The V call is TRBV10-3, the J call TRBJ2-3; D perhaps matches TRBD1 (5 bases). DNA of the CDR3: TGTGCCATCAGCCGCAGGGTTAGCACAGATACGCAGTATTTT. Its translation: CAISRRVSTDTQYF.